The 2 T cell receptor beta chains below were found in one sample sequenced in a study of blood T cell repertoires in COVID-19. Generated by immunoSEQ multiplex PCR, the TCRdb table keeps only in-frame clones and is missing some. This table has approximately 150,000 clones, more than 75% appearing once. Material for sequencing was peripheral blood. These receptors were obtained from a human donor with acute or convalescent COVID-19. The donor label of this sample is uncertain.

This clone appeared a single time. This sequence joins TRBV6-5 and TRBJ1-1; D is unclear. CDR3 length: 12 residues. CDR1 MNHEY and CDR2 SVGAGI come from the germline V gene. The V gene lost 11 bases and the J gene lost 0 bases, with 10 bases spanning the gap. The CDR3 is CAAIGVNTEAFF. CDR3 nucleotides: TGTGCCGCCATAGGAGTGAACACTGAAGCTTTCTTT.

The rearrangement uses TRBV4-2 and TRBJ2-3, with D maybe TRBD1 (5 bases). The CDR3 has 15 amino acids. V was cut by 1 base and J by 0 bases, with 8 bases left in between. Germline V lookup: CDR1 LGHNA, CDR2 YNFKEQ. The CDR3 sequence is CASSQGGGSTDTQYF. DNA of the CDR3: TGTGCCAGCAGCCAAGGGGGCGGAAGCACAGATACGCAGTATTTT.